This T cell receptor beta chain was identified during a study of T cells in Graves' hyperthyroidism and ophthalmopathy. Using RNA transcripts as the source, TCR beta CDR3 regions were amplified. First-round RT-PCR targeting the TCR CDR3 was performed with the HTBI primer set. TCRdb re-derived calls from the multiplex PCR reads in MiXCR, one entry per CDR3 protein. The table lists a few hundred thousand distinct CDR3 sequences, roughly an eighth of them singletons, with about 5% in the top ten. Points on this clonotype: Its antigen remains unknown.

Study findings and constraints: Ophthalmopathy and stable hyperthyroidism were told apart by a 13 V-J model. Most expanded thyroid clonotypes above 0.001 recurred in blood.

The TCR sequence derives from a woman under 30 with Graves' hyperthyroidism. The specimen sequenced was blood.

The CDR3 sequence: CASSVGGSYNEQFF. DNA for the CDR3: TGTGCCAGCAGCGTAGGAGGCTCATACAATGAGCAGTTCTTC. The chain couples TRBV9 to TRBJ2-1, with D unclear. Germline V gives CDR1 SGDLS, CDR2 YYNGEE. V was shortened by 0 bases and J by 4 bases, with 8 bases between the two germline ends. The CDR3 has 14 residues.